This entry lists 23 T cell receptor beta chains sequenced from one sample in a study of blood T cells in healthy people across ages. Primed by a sample-barcoded 5' primer and a J-beta primer mix, a second PCR proceeded for about 6 to 12 cycles. TCRdb analysed the 5' RACE reads with MiXCR anew, one entry per CDR3 protein. In the table there are fewer than 1.5 million distinct CDR3 sequences, approximately 40% of which are singletons. The material sequenced was blood. These receptors were taken from a woman between 18 and 30 years old in good health.

This clonotype is a singleton in its sample. J is TRBJ2-7 and V is TRBV29-1, with TRBD1 matching over 9 bases. V lost 0 bases, J lost 6 bases, and 6 bases stayed unmatched. The CDR3 contains 14 residues. Germline lookup yields CDR1 SQVTM and CDR2 ANQGSEA. Here the CDR3 DNA reads TGCAGCGTTGAAGATAGGACAGGGGATGGCGAGCAGTACTTC. Translation: CSVEDRTGDGEQYF.

This clonotype was recorded at least ten times. This chain joins TRBV13 and TRBJ2-1, with D possibly called TRBD1 or TRBD2 (6 bases each). CDR3 length: 14 amino acids. V was shortened by 4 bases and J by 4 bases, with 11 bases between the two germline ends. Germline assignment: CDR1 PRHDT and CDR2 FYEKMQ (reference sequence). For the CDR3, the DNA is TGTGCCAGCAGCTCCACGGGGGCTTACAATGAGCAGTTCTTC. It translates to CASSSTGAYNEQFF.

Only a few counts were recorded for this clonotype. The chain joins TRBV4-1 to TRBJ2-7, with 13 bases fitting TRBD2. Germline CDR1 and CDR2: MGHRA and YSYEKL. V lost 4 bases, J lost 3 bases, and 6 bases stayed unmatched. The CDR3 consists of 16 residues. Here the CDR3 DNA reads TGCGCCAGCAGCCCTGCACTAGCGGGGGGGCTCTACGAGCAGTACTTC. The encoded protein is CASSPALAGGLYEQYF.

The chain joins TRBV20-1 to TRBJ1-2; the match to TRBD1 covers 7 bases. The CDR3 length is 12 residues. J gave up 6 bases and V 6 bases, and 7 bases lay outside the gene matches. Germline lookup yields CDR1 DFQATT and CDR2 SNEGSKA (reference sequence). The DNA for the CDR3 is TGCAGTGCCAGGGACAGAGTCGATGGCTACACCTTC. Its translation: CSARDRVDGYTF.

The J gene is TRBJ2-7, the V gene TRBV9; D remains unclear. This CDR3 is built from 15 residues. The germline CDR1 and CDR2 sequences are SGDLS and YYNGEE. Trimming cost V 0 bases and J 0 bases, with 10 bases left between them. The CDR3 nucleotides are TGTGCCAGCAGCGTAGCTGCGGCGAGCTCCTACGAGCAGTACTTC. Translation gives CASSVAAASSYEQYF.

This clonotype was seen a handful of times. V and J are TRBV27 and TRBJ2-5; TRBD1 is a possible D gene (6 bases). CDR1 MNHEY and CDR2 SMNVEV come from the germline V gene (reference sequence). V lost 5 bases, J lost 11 bases, and 18 bases lay in between. The length of the CDR3 is 13 residues. CDR3 residues: CASSPRPGHLQYF. CDR3 bases: TGTGCCAGCAGTCCCAGACCGGGACATCTGCAGTACTTC.

The chain uses TRBV7-8 and TRBJ1-1; D unresolved. The germline V gene encodes CDR1 SGHVS and CDR2 FQNEAQ. The CDR3 length is 14 residues. V lost 1 base and J lost 5, with 11 bases in between. In DNA form, the CDR3 reads TGTGCCAGCAGCTTAGGGCTCGGGCGAACTGAAGCTTTCTTT. As protein: CASSLGLGRTEAFF.

The chain combines TRBV6-2 or TRBV6-3 with TRBJ2-5; the D is unclear. V was clipped by 10 bases and J by 11 bases, with 23 bases between them. This CDR3 spans 13 amino acids. CDR1 MNHEY and CDR2 SVGEGT come from the germline V gene. For the CDR3, the DNA is TGTGCCACCACTGTTGGGCCTTACAATGAGCAGTACTTC. It specifies CATTVGPYNEQYF.

This clonotype was found a few times. The chain joins TRBV4-1 to TRBJ1-4; D is unresolved. Trimming cost V 1 base and J 5 bases, with 14 bases left between them. CDR3 length equals 16 residues. Germline V gene data show CDR1 as MGHRA and CDR2 as YSYEKL. The CDR3 sequence: CASSQVELPENEKLFF. The CDR3, as DNA: TGCGCCAGCAGCCAAGTGGAATTGCCTGAGAATGAAAAACTGTTTTTT.

This clonotype was counted a few times. This sequence joins TRBV7-2 and TRBJ2-1; perhaps TRBD2 as D (6 bases). With 1 base removed from V and 3 bases from J, the gap between germline ends came to 13 bases. This CDR3 has 16 amino acids. The germline CDR1 and CDR2 sequences are SGHTA and FQGNSA. CDR3 protein: CASSLVGGGLYNEQFF. CDR3 DNA: TGTGCCAGCAGCTTAGTGGGAGGAGGACTCTACAATGAGCAGTTCTTC.

The genes are TRBV30 and TRBJ1-1; no reliable D call. Germline V CDR1 and CDR2: GTSNPN, SVGIG (reference sequence). V lost 4 bases and J 0 bases, leaving 6 bases between the germline ends. This CDR3 contains 12 residues. The CDR3 region is CAWTVLNTEAFF. The CDR3 DNA reads TGTGCCTGGACAGTTCTGAACACTGAAGCTTTCTTT.

The V call is TRBV20-1, the J call TRBJ1-4, with D perhaps TRBD1 (6 bases). Germline V gene data show CDR1 as DFQATT and CDR2 as SNEGSKA (reference sequence). This CDR3 spans 13 amino acids. Trimming pared 6 bases from V and 1 base from J, leaving 9 bases between. The CDR3 reads CSAEGQTNEKLFF. CDR3 DNA sequence: TGCAGTGCGGAGGGACAAACTAATGAAAAACTGTTTTTT.

To note about this clonotype: Germline is not matched at one junction end, which may reflect a read error. The J gene is TRBJ2-1, the V gene TRBV24-1; D ambiguous. Germline V gene lookup returns CDR1 KGHDR and CDR2 SFDVKD. The CDR3 totals 12 residues. DNA of the CDR3: TGTGCCACCAGGGATTCCCGGGATGAGCAGTTCTTC. Its translation: CATRDSRDEQFF.

The J gene is TRBJ2-5, the V gene TRBV2; D may match TRBD1 or TRBD2 (5 bases each). The CDR3 has 12 residues. Trimming removed 4 bases from V and 11 bases from J, with 14 bases in between. The germline gives CDR1 SNHLY, CDR2 FYNNEI. CDR3 in amino acids: CASSGEGPEQYF. The CDR3 DNA is TGTGCCAGCAGTGGCGAGGGACCAGAGCAGTACTTC.

The V and J genes are TRBV4-1 and TRBJ1-6; D is possibly TRBD1 (5 bases). From germline, CDR1 is MGHRA and CDR2 YSYEKL. This CDR3 has 13 residues. The V gene lost 4 bases and the J gene lost 12 bases, with 13 bases spanning the gap. The CDR3 nucleotides are TGCGCCAGCAGCCCCGACGGGGGAAGACCCCTCCACTTT. Translated: CASSPDGGRPLHF.

The genes are TRBV10-3 and TRBJ2-1, with TRBD2 identical over 8 bases. Germline CDR1 reads ENHRY; CDR2 reads SYGVKD. The CDR3 spans 16 residues. The V and J ends lost 6 bases and 6 bases, in that order; junction bases with no gene match: 13. CDR3 sequence reads: CAISTKRDRGGNEQFF. CDR3 DNA sequence: TGTGCCATCAGCACCAAGCGGGATCGGGGGGGCAATGAGCAGTTCTTC.

This clonotype was counted between two and nine times. The chain couples TRBV7-9 to TRBJ2-3; D is uncertain. CDR1 is SEHNR and CDR2 is FQNEAQ in the germline V gene (reference sequence). V was shortened by 2 bases and J by 0 bases, with 9 bases between the two germline ends. This CDR3 contains 15 residues. The CDR3 region has the DNA TGTGCCAGCAGCTTAATGGCTTCAAGCACAGATACGCAGTATTTT. It yields the protein CASSLMASSTDTQYF.

This clonotype was picked up a small number of times. The V gene is TRBV6-1, the J gene TRBJ2-4; TRBD2 aligns across 8 bases. With V trimmed by 6 bases and J by 4 bases, 17 bases remained unmatched. Germline CDR1 reads MNHNS; CDR2 reads SASEGT. The CDR3 length is 18 residues. The DNA of the CDR3 is TGTGCCAGCAGCCCCCCGGGATTGTCTTCTAGCGGGAAAAACATTCAGTACTTC. It is translated as CASSPPGLSSSGKNIQYF.

CDR3 sequence: CASSLGVRTASYEQYF. CDR3 DNA: TGTGCCAGCAGTTTAGGTGTGAGGACAGCCTCCTACGAGCAGTACTTC. The genes are TRBV12-3 or TRBV12-4 and TRBJ2-7; D is perhaps TRBD1 (6 bases). Trimming stripped 1 base from V and 0 bases from J, with 13 bases between. The CDR3 contains 16 residues.

There are a few counts of this clonotype. This CDR3 is CASSTRGQAGNEQFF. The CDR3 DNA follows: TGTGCCAGCAGCACCCGAGGACAGGCTGGTAATGAGCAGTTCTTC. The chain uses TRBV7-9 and TRBJ2-1; 7 bases agree with TRBD1. CDR1 SEHNR and CDR2 FQNEAQ come from the germline V gene (reference sequence). The CDR3 has 15 residues. The V gene end was trimmed by 5 bases and the J gene end by 7 bases; junction bases not matched to a gene: 11.

This chain links TRBV27 with TRBJ1-6, with a possible D match to TRBD1 (5 bases). The CDR3 is 15 residues long. The ends were cut back, 8 bases at V and 7 bases at J, with 18 bases in the middle. Germline CDR1 reads MNHEY; CDR2 reads SMNVEV (reference sequence). CDR3 bases: TGTGCCAGCCGGACCCTAGGGACGGGCAATTCACCCCTCCACTTT. The encoded protein is CASRTLGTGNSPLHF.

This clonotype has a handful of counts. V gene TRBV6-6 combines with J gene TRBJ2-7; no clear D. The J call is doubtful: the DNA matches TRBJ2-5 better. Germline loops: CDR1 MNHNY, CDR2 SVGAGI (reference sequence). There are 11 residues in the CDR3. CDR3 in DNA: TGTGCCAGCACCTATGGGCAGACCCAGTACTTC. Encoded protein: CASTYGQTQYF.

The chain employs TRBV5-5 and TRBJ2-7, with 7 bases fitting TRBD1. The V and J ends lost 4 bases and 4 bases, in that order; junction bases with no gene match: 11. The V gene's germline CDR1 is SGHKS and CDR2 YYEKEE (reference sequence). The CDR3 has 15 amino acids. The CDR3 loop reads CASSPTVTGLYEQYF. CDR3 bases: TGTGCCAGCAGCCCGACCGTGACAGGGCTTTACGAGCAGTACTTC.